What follows describes a single T cell receptor (beta chain). There is no known antigen for this receptor. Nothing much larger sits one base from this clone, and base qualities are not available. The donors were healthy, HIV-negative adults who had no recently reported acute infections or vaccinations. Only Caucasian adults living in Nashville, Tennessee, USA were represented among the donors. Magnetic negative selection was used to enrich CD4+ T cells, after which naive cells were positively selected on CD45RA and the negative fraction became the memory subset. After blood collection by leukapheresis, PBMCs were isolated using Ficoll-Histopaque density gradient centrifugation and then cryopreserved in the vapor phase of liquid nitrogen. Purity and quantity of every magnetically sorted T cell population were checked by analytical flow cytometry. Each sorted fraction had its genomic DNA isolated and then quantified by UV absorbance on a Nanodrop 2000c.

The sample is drawn from a study of shared clonotypes between healthy human individuals (dated by TCRdb to about 2020). About the full investigation: The cohort included three men and a couple of women between 18 and 49 years of age. For each donor, CD4 naive and CD4 memory were each run on three plates, CD8 naive on two plates, and CD8 memory on one plate. Blood TCR repertoires of roughly five healthy adults were deeply sequenced to estimate repertoire size and the extent of clonotype sharing between individuals. Different laboratories and diverse techniques were used to prepare libraries and sequence TCR repertoires, to increase sequencing depth and limit assay-specific biases. Leukapheresis yielded between about 0.9 and 8.9 billion PBMCs per donor. The investigation overall reported the following: Naive subsets generally had larger estimated clonotype richness than memory subsets. Sampling was restricted to blood, and TCR repertoires in tissues likely differ from the TCR repertoires found in blood. When several donors were compared, the shared fraction of clonotypes was about 5% for naive CD4, about 4% for naive CD8, 2.3% for memory CD4, and less than 0.45% for memory CD8. Rarefaction of sorted-subset datasets indicated incomplete sequencing despite the large sequencing depth. Because the study included only a small number of donors, the genetic and exposure-history diversity represented was limited. Clonotypes shared by all four sorted-subset donors showed higher generation probabilities than non-shared clonotypes. Based on pairwise subsampling, the degree of clonotype sharing among donors was expected to be affected by sequencing depth.

TCR CDR3 regions were amplified from genomic DNA by multiplex PCR using the deep immunoSEQ assay. Extracted genomic DNA from each cell subset was distributed evenly across all wells of several immunoSEQ 96-well plates, and each plate was treated as a replicate. Each replicate PCR for sorted subsets received roughly 0.2 ug genomic DNA, equal to roughly 30,000 T cell genomes. The purified libraries were quantified using a Qubit 3.0 fluorometer, sized with a Bioanalyzer 2100, and then quantified again using the KAPA Library Quantification kit. Every immunoSEQ 96-well plate was sequenced on a separate single-read 150-cycle Illumina NextSeq 550 flow cell. The original pipeline was this. The immunoSEQ output contained only junctional sequences without quality scores, so filtering could not match that applied to full-length reads. To assign V/J genes and CDR3, sequences were annotated against IMGT germline references using PyIR, a Python wrapper for IgBLAST v1.9. Reads were filtered out if the reads had weak V/J assignments (E-value above 1e-6), no CDR3, stop codons, out-of-frame junctions, or ambiguous translated residues. V3J clonotypes were defined as sequences sharing the same inferred V gene, J gene, and CDR3 amino acid sequence. Percentage overlap between repertoires was computed as shared unique clonotypes divided by the size of the smaller repertoire. Repertoire richness was assessed with RTK rarefaction, the Chao1 estimator, and Recon v2.1 estimates of unobserved clonotypes. Generation probabilities were computed with OLGA for all TCRbeta clonotypes obtained by the gDNA method from four donors. TCRdb took over this immuneACCESS table, retaining in-frame rearrangements with V and J assigned. Such tables are incomplete; in checked studies, under half of the missing clones stem from an unresolved V gene, and the remainder is unexplained. The V and J calls and clone size were taken over from that table, and D and trimming were inferred from the DNA. The sample table shows about 1.1 million clones, and around 82% are seen once. Of the sample, under 0.65% falls within the top ten clones.

The germline V gene (reference sequence) yields LNHNV for CDR1 and YYDKDF for CDR2. Deletion took 0 bases off V and 10 bases off J, with a span of 10 bases between the germline ends. The CDR3 holds 13 amino acids from the cysteine to the phenylalanine. This entry keeps only the CDR3 DNA: 39 bases, framed from base 1. Sequenced: memory CD4+ T cells from PBMCs. According to the study, the label for this sample's cell subset or site signals: CD45RA-negative fraction. The rearrangement combines TRBV15 with TRBJ2-1; no D gene call is confident. This receptor was identified in a man younger than 35 in good health. Some clones in this sample may be carry-over from other donors' samples. The nucleotide sequence reads TGTGCCACCAGCAGAGAGGTAGCCGGGGAGCAGTTCTTC. Its coded protein is CATSREVAGEQFF.